One sample yielded the 20 T cell receptor beta chains listed below, sequenced in a study of human T cells and chemical hapten exposure. Stated time point: pre-sensitization, week 0. As to treatment: therapeutic diphenylcyclopropenone sensitization with weekly scalp DPC. TCRdb analysed the RACE reads with MiXCR anew, one entry per CDR3 protein. The table shows about 110,000 distinct CDR3 sequences, with roughly 12% occurring only once. Source: whole blood, taken in connection with sensitization to the hapten diphenylcyclopropenone (DPC). The receptors derive from a woman in her forties or fifties with alopecia areata. Some clones in this sample may be carry-over from other donors' samples.

This clonotype has only a few counts. The chain joins TRBV12-5 to TRBJ1-1, with D possibly TRBD1 on 6 matching bases. Germline V lookup: CDR1 LGHNT, CDR2 FRNRAP. Trimming took 3 bases from V and 5 from J, leaving 10 bases between them. CDR3 length equals 13 residues. The CDR3, as DNA: TGTGCTAGTGGTTTAAGCCAGGGGACTGAAGCTTTCTTT. Protein sequence: CASGLSQGTEAFF.

This chain connects TRBV28 to TRBJ2-4, with a tentative D call TRBD1 (7 bases). CDR1 MDHEN and CDR2 SYDVKM come from the germline V gene. This CDR3 has 16 amino acids. The ends were cut back, 6 bases at V and 1 base at J, with 16 bases in the middle. CDR3 protein: CASSPAGGSAKNIQYF. The DNA for the CDR3 is TGTGCCAGCAGCCCTGCAGGGGGGTCGGCCAAAAACATTCAGTACTTC.

This clonotype was detected only a few times. The genes are TRBV11-2 and TRBJ2-7; tentatively, D is TRBD2 (5 bases). The CDR3 sequence is 14 residues long. Per the germline V gene, CDR1 is SGHAT and CDR2 is FQNNGV. V was cut by 5 bases and J by 4 bases, with 15 bases left in between. CDR3 in DNA: TGTGCCAGCAGCCCCACGAGCGGTCAGTACGAGCAGTACTTC. Its translation: CASSPTSGQYEQYF.

The sample holds a few counts of this clonotype. The chain joins TRBV5-4 to TRBJ1-6, with no clear D. V lost 7 bases and J lost 0, with 11 bases in between. From germline, CDR1 is SGHNT and CDR2 YYREEE (reference sequence). This CDR3 region has 15 residues. In nucleotides, the CDR3 is TGTGCCAGCGGGCTAGAAAGCTCCTATAATTCACCCCTCCACTTT. Residues: CASGLESSYNSPLHF.

This clonotype was seen many times. The chain carries TRBV12-3 or TRBV12-4 and TRBJ2-1; 12 nucleotides align to TRBD2. The CDR3 consists of 14 residues. Trimming took 6 bases from V and 5 from J; bases not matched to a gene: 2. CDR3 sequence reads: CASSLAGGDNEQFF. The CDR3 bases are TGTGCCAGCAGCCTAGCGGGAGGGGACAATGAGCAGTTCTTC.

The chain uses TRBV29-1 and TRBJ1-4; D might be TRBD1 (5 bases). Looked up from germline, CDR1 is SQVTM and CDR2 is ANQGSEA. The CDR3 sequence is 13 residues long. V lost 7 bases and J lost 5, with 14 bases in between. The CDR3 nucleotides read TGCAGCGCCACGGGGGGTTCCAATGAAAAACTGTTTTTT. It specifies CSATGGSNEKLFF.

The CDR3 nucleotides are TGTGCCATCAGTGGGGGACAGGGGGCTCGGAATGAGCAGTTCTTC. Translation gives CAISGGQGARNEQFF. The chain is built from TRBV10-3 and TRBJ2-1; 12 bases are shared with TRBD1. Germline V lookup: CDR1 ENHRY, CDR2 SYGVKD. The CDR3 runs 15 residues. V was clipped by 4 bases and J by 7 bases; unmatched bases: 5.

This clonotype was recorded at least ten times. The V call is TRBV3-1, the J call TRBJ1-2; 7 bases are shared with TRBD1. Germline lookup yields CDR1 LGHDT and CDR2 YNNKEL (reference sequence). Germline trimming cut 1 base from V and 4 bases from J; bases unmatched to any gene: 6. The CDR3 has 15 amino acids. CDR3 sequence (DNA): TGTGCCAGCAGCCAAGCAGGGGGGGCGTTCTATGGCTACACCTTC. It specifies CASSQAGGAFYGYTF.

The chain links TRBV25-1 to TRBJ2-7; 9 positions agree with TRBD1. CDR1 and CDR2 from the germline V gene are MGHDK and SYGVNS. Unmatched junction bases numbered 6, after V lost 6 bases and J lost 6 bases. The length of the CDR3 is 13 residues. CDR3 coding DNA: TGTGCCAGCAGGATCCACAGGGGGCCCGAGCAGTACTTC. The encoded protein is CASRIHRGPEQYF.

The CDR3 reads CASSFLAYEAFF. The CDR3 region has the DNA TGTGCCAGCAGTTTCTTAGCTTATGAAGCTTTCTTT. The V call is TRBV28, the J call TRBJ1-1; no reliable D call. The CDR3 covers 12 residues. Germline loops: CDR1 MDHEN, CDR2 SYDVKM. V was trimmed by 3 bases and J by 7 bases, leaving 9 bases between them.

This clonotype was seen only a few times. This chain connects TRBV18 to TRBJ1-4; TRBD1 might be the D (6 bases). Germline CDR1 reads KGHSH; CDR2 reads LQKENI. The CDR3 has 16 amino acids. V gave up 2 bases and J gave up 0 bases, with 10 bases separating them. CDR3 protein: CASSPMAGATNEKLFF. The CDR3 DNA follows: TGTGCCAGCTCACCAATGGCAGGGGCAACTAATGAAAAACTGTTTTTT. Variable domain in full (rest from reference TRBV18 and TRBJ1-4): NAGVMQNPRHLVRRRGQEARLRCSPMKGHSHVYWYRQLPEEGLKFMVYLQKENIIDESGMPKERFSAEFPKEGPSILRIQQVVRGDSAAYFCASSPMAGATNEKLFFGSGTQLSVL.

This clonotype was recorded a few times. The chain uses TRBV11-2 and TRBJ1-6; no clear D gene. V was cut by 5 bases and J by 7 bases, with 15 bases left in between. The CDR3 is 15 amino acids. CDR1 SGHAT and CDR2 FQNNGV come from the germline V gene. CDR3 DNA sequence: TGTGCCAGCAGCAGAATCCGGGTTGAGAATTCACCCCTCCACTTT. This gives the protein CASSRIRVENSPLHF.

The table lists this clonotype with a few counts. The J gene is TRBJ1-2, the V gene TRBV28; 7 bases are a match to TRBD1. This CDR3 region has 15 residues. Looked up from germline, CDR1 is MDHEN and CDR2 is SYDVKM. Unmatched junction bases numbered 9, after V lost 6 bases and J lost 2 bases. Written as DNA, the CDR3 is TGTGCCAGCAGCCAATACAGGGGACCCAACTATGGCTACACCTTC. Amino acids: CASSQYRGPNYGYTF.

This clonotype was detected ten times or more. This chain uses TRBV2 with TRBJ2-2; unclear D gene. This CDR3 region has 13 residues. Germline V lookup: CDR1 SNHLY, CDR2 FYNNEI. V was cut by 4 bases and J by 4 bases, with 7 bases left in between. CDR3: CASSVHFTGELFF. CDR3 coding DNA: TGTGCCAGCAGTGTCCATTTCACCGGGGAGCTGTTTTTT.

V gene TRBV7-2 combines with J gene TRBJ1-4, with D maybe TRBD1 (5 bases). V gave up 5 bases and J gave up 8 bases, with 15 bases separating them. Germline CDR1 is SGHTA and CDR2 is FQGNSA. CDR3 length: 14 amino acids. The CDR3 DNA is TGTGCCAGCAGCCAGGCAGGGCATGGAGAAAAACTGTTTTTT. Encoded protein: CASSQAGHGEKLFF.

This clonotype came up a few times. The chain carries TRBV7-9 and TRBJ2-6; D is unclear. CDR3 length: 15 amino acids. V was pared by 5 bases and J by 2 bases, with 10 bases between. Germline assignment: CDR1 SEHNR and CDR2 FQNEAQ (reference sequence). CDR3 sequence: CASSLLETGANVLTF. CDR3 coding DNA: TGTGCCAGCAGCCTCCTTGAAACTGGGGCCAACGTCCTGACTTTC. Based on the CDR3 plus reference TRBV7-9 and TRBJ2-6, the full variable domain is DTGVSQNPRHKITKRGQNVTFRCDPISEHNRLYWYRQTLGQGPEFLTYFQNEAQLEKSRLLSDRFSAERPKGSFSTLEIQRTEQGDSAMYLCASSLLETGANVLTFGAGSRLTVL.

Only a few counts were recorded for this clonotype. The genes are TRBV6-5 and TRBJ2-3; TRBD2 might be the D (7 bases). CDR1 and CDR2 from the germline V gene are MNHEY and SVGAGI. The CDR3 totals 14 residues. V was shortened by 7 bases and J by 4 bases, with 15 bases between the two germline ends. The CDR3 sequence: CASKGGGYSDTQYF. CDR3 in DNA: TGTGCCAGCAAAGGGGGGGGGTATTCAGATACGCAGTATTTT.

The chain carries TRBV7-9 and TRBJ2-1; 10 bases are a match to TRBD2. The germline CDR1 and CDR2 sequences are SEHNR and FQNEAQ (reference sequence). The CDR3 is 15 amino acids. The V gene end was trimmed by 5 bases and the J gene end by 4 bases; junction bases not matched to a gene: 5. The CDR3 region is CASSQSSGGYNEQFF. The CDR3 DNA reads as TGTGCCAGCAGCCAGTCTAGCGGGGGTTACAATGAGCAGTTCTTC. The full variable domain, completed using reference TRBV7-9 and TRBJ2-1, is DTGVSQNPRHKITKRGQNVTFRCDPISEHNRLYWYRQTLGQGPEFLTYFQNEAQLEKSRLLSDRFSAERPKGSFSTLEIQRTEQGDSAMYLCASSQSSGGYNEQFFGPGTRLTVL.

This clonotype was found many times. The CDR3 sequence is CASSQDPTGDDEKLFF. The CDR3 coding sequence is TGTGCCAGCAGCCAAGATCCCACAGGGGATGATGAAAAACTGTTTTTT. The rearrangement links TRBV14 to TRBJ1-4, with 7 bases lining up with TRBD1. There are 16 residues in the CDR3. The J segment lost 6 bases and the V segment lost 0 bases, leaving 7 bases of the junction unmatched. Germline V gene data show CDR1 as SGHDN and CDR2 as FVKESK.

This clonotype was seen only a few times. The chain carries TRBV6-5 and TRBJ2-7; 7 bases are a match to TRBD1. The germline V gene has CDR1 MNHEY and CDR2 SVGAGI. The V segment lost 7 bases and the J segment 4 bases; nucleotides outside the gene matches: 10. This CDR3 is 14 amino acids long. The CDR3 nucleotides are TGTGCCAGCATGAACCCGGGACAGATATACGAGCAGTACTTC. Encoded protein: CASMNPGQIYEQYF.